This section outlines one T cell receptor (beta chain) sequence together with its context. The data derive from a study of blood T cell repertoires in COVID-19. Germline CDR1 SGHTA, CDR2 FQGNSA. CDR3 length: 13 amino acids. The V gene lost 6 bases and the J gene lost 1 base, with 9 bases spanning the gap. Per the original data handling: Amplification with reference gene primers provided the estimates of nucleated cell counts. Clones were read by immunoSEQ multiplex PCR, and TCRdb kept only the in-frame ones, dropping some. V and J calls and clone size are copied from that table; D and trimming were computed from the DNA. The top ten hold about three fifths of the sample, which has 24,000 or so clones, roughly 80% seen once.

Material for sequencing was peripheral blood. This sequence joins TRBV7-2 and TRBJ1-1; possible D gene TRBD1, 5 bases. The sequence was collected from a woman older than 75 with acute or convalescent COVID-19. The CDR3 here is CASSKGANTEAFF. CDR3 DNA sequence: TGTGCCAGCAGTAAAGGGGCGAACACTGAAGCTTTCTTT.